These 18 T cell receptor beta chains were sequenced from one sample in a study of blood T cell repertoires in COVID-19. The data were produced by immunoSEQ multiplex PCR, yet TCRdb's version contains in-frame clones alone and is incomplete. The table records some 400,000 clones, around 87% of them present only once. Sequencing was performed on PBMCs or T cells enriched from blood (not recorded which). These TCRs come from a man aged 30 to 45 who had recovered from COVID-19.

This chain uses TRBV9 with TRBJ2-7, with TRBD2 matching 7 bases. The CDR3 consists of 16 residues. Germline CDR1 reads SGDLS; CDR2 reads YYNGEE. Germline trimming cut 0 bases from V and 0 bases from J; bases unmatched to any gene: 6. In DNA form, the CDR3 reads TGTGCCAGCAGCGTAGGCCTAGCGGTTAACTCCTACGAGCAGTACTTC. Amino acids: CASSVGLAVNSYEQYF.

The V gene is TRBV18, the J gene TRBJ1-4; D is unresolved. The germline gives CDR1 KGHSH, CDR2 LQKENI. The ends were cut back, 0 bases at V and 5 bases at J, with 7 bases in the middle. There are 14 residues in the CDR3. CDR3 DNA: TGTGCCAGCTCACCACCCTCCCTGAATGAAAAACTGTTTTTT. It yields the protein CASSPPSLNEKLFF. Looking up the rest from reference TRBV18 and TRBJ1-4 gives the full variable domain: NAGVMQNPRHLVRRRGQEARLRCSPMKGHSHVYWYRQLPEEGLKFMVYLQKENIIDESGMPKERFSAEFPKEGPSILRIQQVVRGDSAAYFCASSPPSLNEKLFFGSGTQLSVL.

The genes are TRBV27 and TRBJ1-1; the D is unclear. Trimming took 4 bases from V and 3 from J, leaving 9 bases between them. The V gene's germline CDR1 is MNHEY and CDR2 SMNVEV (reference sequence). This CDR3 is 13 amino acids long. The CDR3 region is CASSSNAYTEAFF. Written as DNA, the CDR3 is TGTGCCAGCAGTTCCAACGCGTACACTGAAGCTTTCTTT.

This clone is a singleton in its sample. The chain links TRBV5-1 to TRBJ2-3, with 9 positions matching TRBD2. The CDR3 runs to 14 residues. With 0 bases clipped from V and 6 bases from J, the junction kept 2 bases outside the gene matches. The germline gives CDR1 SGHRS, CDR2 YFSETQ. The CDR3 loop is CASSLGLAADTQYF. In DNA form, the CDR3 reads TGCGCCAGCAGCTTGGGACTAGCGGCGGATACGCAGTATTTT. Full variable domain (missing parts from reference TRBV5-1 and TRBJ2-3): KAGVTQTPRYLIKTRGQQVTLSCSPISGHRSVSWYQQTPGQGLQFLFEYFSETQRNKGNFPGRFSGRQFSNSRSEMNVSTLELGDSALYLCASSLGLAADTQYFGPGTRLTVL.

The chain couples TRBV4-1 to TRBJ1-5; 7 positions agree with TRBD1. The germline gives CDR1 MGHRA, CDR2 YSYEKL. The CDR3 runs 15 residues. Trimming took 2 bases from V and 2 from J; bases not matched to a gene: 3. In DNA form, the CDR3 reads TGCGCCAGCAGCCAACGACAGGGAGGCAATCAGCCCCAGCATTTT. Its protein product is CASSQRQGGNQPQHF.

This chain joins TRBV18 and TRBJ2-1; D perhaps matches TRBD2 (5 bases). From germline, CDR1 is KGHSH and CDR2 LQKENI. With 1 base removed from V and 5 bases from J, the gap between germline ends came to 9 bases. The CDR3 has 14 amino acids. This CDR3 is CASSPQTGNNEQFF. The CDR3 nucleotides read TGTGCCAGCTCACCACAGACGGGAAACAATGAGCAGTTCTTC.

The chain combines TRBV7-9 with TRBJ1-6; maybe TRBD1 (6 bases). CDR3 length: 13 residues. Trimming shortened V by 5 bases and J by 13 bases, and 15 bases separated the two germline ends. Germline V gene sequence: CDR1 SEHNR, CDR2 FQNEAQ (reference sequence). The CDR3: CASSPTGPYPLHF. The CDR3 nucleotides are TGTGCCAGCAGCCCGACAGGTCCCTATCCCCTCCACTTT.

CDR3 region: CASSPRTGATDTQYF. CDR3 in DNA: TGTGCCAGCAGTCCGCGAACAGGGGCCACAGATACGCAGTATTTT. The V gene is TRBV2, the J gene TRBJ2-3; TRBD1 agrees at 7 bases. The CDR3 length is 15 residues. The V and J ends lost 5 bases and 2 bases, in that order; junction bases with no gene match: 7. CDR1 is SNHLY, CDR2 FYNNEI, per germline.

The chain links TRBV6-5 to TRBJ1-1, with TRBD1 identical over 8 bases. CDR3 length: 15 residues. J lost 4 bases, V lost 4 bases, and 8 bases had no gene match. The V gene's germline CDR1 is MNHEY and CDR2 SVGAGI. The CDR3 sequence is CASSSSVRGLTEAFF. The CDR3 region has the DNA TGTGCCAGCAGTTCCTCAGTCAGGGGGCTCACTGAAGCTTTCTTT.

This clone was seen only once. The J gene is TRBJ2-6, the V gene TRBV18; D is undetermined. Germline CDR1 KGHSH, CDR2 LQKENI. The CDR3 is 15 amino acids. Trimming cost V 4 bases and J 2 bases, with 9 bases left between them. CDR3 in amino acids: CASSRAITGANVLTF. The CDR3 nucleotides read TGTGCCAGCTCACGGGCAATAACTGGGGCCAACGTCCTGACTTTC.

The chain uses TRBV29-1 and TRBJ1-1; D possibly corresponds to TRBD1 (6 bases). The CDR3 extends over 13 amino acids. Germline CDR1 reads SQVTM; CDR2 reads ANQGSEA. V lost 7 bases to trimming and J lost 2 bases, with 14 bases between them. The CDR3 is CSANADSNTEAFF. CDR3 DNA: TGCAGCGCGAACGCGGACAGCAACACTGAAGCTTTCTTT.

There are a few counts of this clone. The V and J genes are TRBV5-5 and TRBJ1-6; 7 bases map to TRBD1. V lost 0 bases to trimming and J lost 7 bases; unmatched junction nucleotides: 7. This CDR3 comprises 16 residues. The V gene's germline CDR1 is SGHKS and CDR2 YYEKEE (reference sequence). CDR3 amino acids: CASSLDPGTVNSPLHF. The CDR3 coding sequence is TGTGCCAGCAGCTTGGACCCCGGGACAGTGAATTCACCCCTCCACTTT.

The V gene is TRBV6-5, the J gene TRBJ1-2; D unresolved. The V gene's germline CDR1 is MNHEY and CDR2 SVGAGI. V was cut by 6 bases and J by 7 bases, with 15 bases left in between. This CDR3 has 13 residues. The CDR3 loop is CASSSRGGLGYTF. The CDR3 DNA reads as TGTGCCAGCAGCTCCCGGGGTGGGCTTGGCTACACCTTC.

This chain joins TRBV5-1 and TRBJ2-7, with D unclear. Germline-derived CDR1 and CDR2 are SGHRS and YFSETQ. This CDR3 is 14 amino acids long. The V and J ends lost 8 bases and 2 bases respectively, with 17 bases between them. This chain's CDR3 is CASQASILAYEQYF. CDR3 nucleotide sequence: TGCGCCAGTCAAGCTTCGATATTAGCCTACGAGCAGTACTTC.

The chain joins TRBV6-4 to TRBJ2-2, with 15 positions matching TRBD2. CDR3 size: 18 residues. V shed 5 bases and J 4 bases; nucleotides not matched to a gene: 8. CDR1 MRHNA and CDR2 SNTAGT come from the germline V gene. This CDR3 is CASSSGLAGGPPTGELFF. The CDR3 bases are TGTGCCAGCAGTAGCGGACTAGCGGGAGGGCCGCCCACCGGGGAGCTGTTTTTT.

The chain carries TRBV7-9 and TRBJ1-2; a possible D gene is TRBD1 (6 bases). The V gene's germline CDR1 is SEHNR and CDR2 FQNEAQ (reference sequence). The CDR3 contains 16 residues. With 5 bases removed from V and 0 bases from J, the gap between germline ends came to 16 bases. DNA for the CDR3: TGTGCCAGCAGCCGTGGTACAGGGATTTCTAACTATGGCTACACCTTC. It translates to CASSRGTGISNYGYTF. The full variable domain, with the rest looked up from reference TRBV7-9 and TRBJ1-2, is DTGVSQNPRHKITKRGQNVTFRCDPISEHNRLYWYRQTLGQGPEFLTYFQNEAQLEKSRLLSDRFSAERPKGSFSTLEIQRTEQGDSAMYLCASSRGTGISNYGYTFGSGTRLTVV.

V usage is TRBV5-1 and J usage is TRBJ1-2; D is uncertain. Germline V gives CDR1 SGHRS, CDR2 YFSETQ. The ends were cut back, 4 bases at V and 3 bases at J, with 10 bases in the middle. There are 13 residues in the CDR3. CDR3 coding DNA: TGCGCCAGCAGCCGCGGGCAGGACTATGGCTACACCTTC. Translating it yields CASSRGQDYGYTF.

The chain links TRBV7-9 to TRBJ1-1; D may be TRBD1 (5 bases). The CDR3 is made up of 15 amino acids. CDR1 is SEHNR and CDR2 is FQNEAQ in the germline V gene (reference sequence). V lost 5 bases and J 5 bases, leaving 18 bases between the germline ends. The CDR3 sequence: CASSTASVGGTEAFF. The CDR3 DNA follows: TGTGCCAGCAGCACTGCTTCGGTTGGGGGGACTGAAGCTTTCTTT.